The rows below give T cell receptor beta chains drawn from one sample of a study of cytomegalovirus exposure and HLA in healthy donors. TCRdb keeps only in-frame clones here, not all; method: immunoSEQ multiplex PCR. The repertoire holds 80,000 or so clones, with over 65% as singletons. The sequenced sample was PBMCs. All receptors come from a man between 35 and 55 years old in good health and CMV-seronegative. CDR3s include the opening cysteine and the closing phenylalanine or tryptophan. The D gene is left open where the match is weak. Clone size is shown for a subset of rows, as once, few, many or a class of expanded clone.

>TRBV21-1|TRBJ1-2|NA|NA|17
TGTGCCAGCAGCTCCCATAAAAGGGACAGTGCTAACTATGGCTACACCTTC
CASSSHKRDSANYGYTF
>TRBV28|TRBJ2-7|NA|TRBD2|13
TGTGCCAGCAGTGGGATAGCGGGCTACGAGCAGTACTTC
CASSGIAGYEQYF
>TRBV2|TRBJ2-1|NA|NA|14
TGTGCCAGCAGTGGGACTATCACCTACAATGAGCAGTTCTTC
CASSGTITYNEQFF
>TRBV25-1|TRBJ2-1|few|NA|16
TGTGCCAGCAGTGAAAGCAGGCAGGGGTTCTTTAATGAGCAGTTCTTC
CASSESRQGFFNEQFF
>TRBV11-2|TRBJ2-2|NA|TRBD1|18
TGTGCCAGCAGCTTTCCGAAAGGGGGCTTAGCTCACACCGGGGAGCTGTTTTTT
CASSFPKGGLAHTGELFF
>TRBV9|TRBJ1-1|NA|NA|12
TGTGCCAGCAGCCCTGGGGGGGGTGAAGCTTTCTTT
CASSPGGGEAFF
>TRBV19|TRBJ2-2|NA|NA|15
TGTGCCAGTACCCCACCCCGGGCCGAGGGCGGGGAGCTGTTTTTT
CASTPPRAEGGELFF
>TRBV5-1|TRBJ2-7|NA|TRBD2|13
TGCGCCAGCCCTAGCGGGAGGAGGTACGAGCAGTACTTC
CASPSGRRYEQYF
>TRBV11-2|TRBJ2-1|NA|NA|15
TGTGCCAGCAGCTTAGAGGGCTCTTCCTACAATGAGCAGTTCTTC
CASSLEGSSYNEQFF
>TRBV19|TRBJ2-2|few|NA|15
TGTGCCAGTAGCCTTCAGGGTAAGGTGGCCGGGGAGCTGTTTTTT
CASSLQGKVAGELFF
>TRBV25-1|TRBJ2-2|NA|TRBD2|17
TGTGCCAGCAGTGGGTGGGGAGGGCCGGGTGGCACCGGGGAGCTGTTTTTT
CASSGWGGPGGTGELFF
>TRBV5-4|TRBJ1-1|NA|TRBD1|14
TGTGCCAGCATCCCGGGACAGGGGTATACTGAAGCTTTCTTT
CASIPGQGYTEAFF
>TRBV6-4|TRBJ1-1|NA|NA|13
TGTGCCAGCAGTCCCAGGGGAGGGACTGAAGCTTTCTTT
CASSPRGGTEAFF
>TRBV10-3|TRBJ2-3|NA|TRBD1|15
TGTGCCATCAGGGCAGGGGGCCCGTCCACAGATACGCAGTATTTT
CAIRAGGPSTDTQYF
>TRBV19|TRBJ2-3|few|NA|13
TGTGCCAGTAGCAAGCCGGGAACAGATACGCAGTATTTT
CASSKPGTDTQYF
>TRBV6-4|TRBJ2-3|few|NA|15
TGTGCCAGCAGTGACGAGGGAAAGGCTACAGATACGCAGTATTTT
CASSDEGKATDTQYF
>TRBV5-4|TRBJ1-1|NA|NA|14
TGTGCCAGCAGCTTGGGAGTGAGGAACGCTGAAGCTTTCTTT
CASSLGVRNAEAFF
>TRBV7-2|TRBJ2-7|NA|NA|14
TGTGCCAGCAGCCGGGACACTTTGACCTACGAGCAGTACTTC
CASSRDTLTYEQYF
>TRBV6-4|TRBJ2-6|NA|NA|15
TGTGCCAGCAGTGACTCCAACTCTGGGGCCAACGTCCTGACTTTC
CASSDSNSGANVLTF
>TRBV9|TRBJ1-3|once|NA|14
TGTGCCAGCAGCGTAGGACTCTCTGGAAACACCATATATTTT
CASSVGLSGNTIYF
>TRBV7-8|TRBJ2-3|NA|TRBD2|14
TGTGCCAGCAGCTTAGCAGCGGGAGTAGATACGCAGTATTTT
CASSLAAGVDTQYF
>TRBV7-2|TRBJ2-1|NA|TRBD1|13
TGTGCCAGCAGCCTAGGGACAGGGCGGTTTCTGTTCTTC
CASSLGTGRFLFF
>TRBV10-1|TRBJ2-2|NA|TRBD2|15
TGCGCCAGCAGGGCTAGCGGACCGAACACCGGGGAGCTGTTTTTT
CASRASGPNTGELFF
>TRBV15|TRBJ2-1|NA|NA|14
TGTGCCACCAGCCACAGGACTACGCACAATGAGCAGTTCTTC
CATSHRTTHNEQFF
>TRBV7-3|TRBJ1-1|NA|NA|13
TGTGCCAGCAGCTTAAAATCATCCACTGAAGCTTTCTTT
CASSLKSSTEAFF
>TRBV27|TRBJ1-1|NA|TRBD1|15
TGTGCCAGCAACCGGGACAGGGGGACAAACACTGAAGCTTTCTTT
CASNRDRGTNTEAFF
>TRBV6-1|TRBJ1-6|NA|NA|13
TGTGCCAGCACCGGGGGACGACGGGCACCCCTCCACTTT
CASTGGRRAPLHF
>TRBV13|TRBJ2-6|NA|TRBD1|16
TGTGCCAGCAGCCCCACGGACAGGGTCGGGGCCAACGTCCTGACTTTC
CASSPTDRVGANVLTF
>TRBV7-8|TRBJ1-5|NA|NA|15
TGTGCCAGCAGCTTAGTAGGCAGAGGTAATCAGCCCCAGCATTTT
CASSLVGRGNQPQHF
>TRBV5-3|TRBJ2-7|NA|TRBD1|20
TGTGCCAGAAGCAAACATCCGACAGGGGTCCTTCGACCGTTCACCTACGAGCAGTACTTC
CARSKHPTGVLRPFTYEQYF
>TRBV6-4|TRBJ2-1|once|TRBD2|15
TGTGCCAGCAGTCCGACTAGCGGGAGGGCCTATGAGCAGTTCTTC
CASSPTSGRAYEQFF
>TRBV7-9|TRBJ2-7|NA|NA|13
TGTGCCAGCAGTCGACTGACAGAGTACGAGCAGTACTTC
CASSRLTEYEQYF
>TRBV4-3|TRBJ1-3|once|NA|16
TGCGCCAGCAGCCAAGTGGCAGGGCTCTCTGGAAACACCATATATTTT
CASSQVAGLSGNTIYF
>TRBV28|TRBJ1-2|NA|TRBD1|13
TGTGCCAGCAGGGGCAGGGGGCAAAATGGCTACACCTTC
CASRGRGQNGYTF
>TRBV10-3|TRBJ1-2|few|TRBD1|13
TGTGCCATCACCGGGGAACAGGGGAGCGGCTACACCTTC
CAITGEQGSGYTF
>TRBV2|TRBJ1-1|NA|TRBD1|13
TGTGCCAGCAGAGGGACAGGGGGCACTGAAGCTTTCTTT
CASRGTGGTEAFF
>TRBV7-9|TRBJ2-5|NA|NA|14
TGTGCCAGCAGCTTAATCAAGGGGAGGGAGACCCAGTACTTC
CASSLIKGRETQYF
>TRBV2|TRBJ2-7|few|NA|11
TGTGCCAGCCGGGACTCCCACGAGCAGTACTTC
CASRDSHEQYF
>TRBV19|TRBJ1-2|NA|TRBD1|14
TGTGCCAGTACCCACCTGGGACAGGGTTACGGCTACACCTTC
CASTHLGQGYGYTF
>TRBV7-9|TRBJ2-1|NA|NA|17
TGTGCCAGCAGCTTAATAACGCTAGGACTCCGTAACAATGAGCAGTTCTTC
CASSLITLGLRNNEQFF
>TRBV27|TRBJ2-5|few|NA|8
TGTCATGGTGAAGAGCAGTACTTC
CHGEEQYF
>TRBV27|TRBJ2-3|NA|TRBD1|15
TGTGCCAGCAGTTCGCGTGGACAGGGACGGGATACGCAGTATTTT
CASSSRGQGRDTQYF
>TRBV7-2|TRBJ1-1|NA|TRBD1|15
TGTGCCAGCAGCTTAGATGGGACAGGGCGAATGGGGGCTTTCTTT
CASSLDGTGRMGAFF
>TRBV5-1|TRBJ2-1|NA|NA|14
TGCGCCAGCAGCTTAGCGGGCCGCTACAATGAGCAGTTCTTC
CASSLAGRYNEQFF
>TRBV5-8|TRBJ2-7|NA|TRBD2|16
TGTGCCAGCAGCCCGGGGGGGTGGGCTAGCTCCTACGAGCAGTACTTC
CASSPGGWASSYEQYF
>TRBV6-1|TRBJ1-3|NA|NA|13
TGTGCCAGCGGAAAAGGTAGCGGTGGCACCATATATTTT
CASGKGSGGTIYF
>TRBV28|TRBJ2-1|few|NA|15
TGTGCCAGCAGCTTAGGGAGCAAGCCCTACAATGAGCAGTTCTTC
CASSLGSKPYNEQFF
>TRBV5-1|TRBJ2-3|NA|NA|16
TGCGCCAGCAGCTTGGTTGCGCGGGCGGGCGGGGATACGCAGTATTTT
CASSLVARAGGDTQYF
>TRBV7-8|TRBJ2-7|NA|TRBD2|16
TGTGCCAGCAGTGACTTACTACTAGCGGGAGTGTACGAGCAGTACTTC
CASSDLLLAGVYEQYF
>TRBV28|TRBJ2-7|NA|NA|15
TGTGCCAGCAGTTTATGGGGGGGAACTCACTACGAGCAGTACTTC
CASSLWGGTHYEQYF
>TRBV4-2|TRBJ2-7|NA|NA|13
TGTGCCAGCAGCCAAGAGCCAGAATACGAGCAGTACTTC
CASSQEPEYEQYF
>TRBV30|TRBJ1-3|few|NA|14
TGTGCCTGGAGTCGTCGGGGAGGTGGGAACACCATATATTTT
CAWSRRGGGNTIYF
>TRBV10-1|TRBJ2-7|NA|TRBD2|15
TGCGCCAGCAGGTTCGGGACTAGCGGAACCTACGAGCAGTACTTC
CASRFGTSGTYEQYF
>TRBV13|TRBJ1-1|NA|NA|14
TGTGCCAGCAGCACACCCGGGGGGGGCACTGAAGCTTTCTTT
CASSTPGGGTEAFF
>TRBV18|TRBJ2-1|NA|NA|13
TGTGCCAGCTCACCGCCAGGGTTGAATGAGCAGTTCTTC
CASSPPGLNEQFF
>TRBV21-1|TRBJ2-3|few|NA|15
TGTGCCAGCAGCAAGCAAGCGGTGGGCACAGATACGCAGTATTTT
CASSKQAVGTDTQYF